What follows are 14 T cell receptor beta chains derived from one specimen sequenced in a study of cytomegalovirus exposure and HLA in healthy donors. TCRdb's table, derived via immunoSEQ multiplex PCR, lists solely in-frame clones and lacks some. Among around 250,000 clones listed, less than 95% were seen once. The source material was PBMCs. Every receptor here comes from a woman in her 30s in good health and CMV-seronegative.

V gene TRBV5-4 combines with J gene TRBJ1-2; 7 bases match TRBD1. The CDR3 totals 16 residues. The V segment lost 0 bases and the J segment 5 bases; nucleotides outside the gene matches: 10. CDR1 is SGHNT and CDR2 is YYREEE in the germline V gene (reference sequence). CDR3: CASSLGDRAFRYGYTF. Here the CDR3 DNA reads TGTGCCAGCAGCTTGGGCGACAGGGCTTTTAGGTATGGCTACACCTTC. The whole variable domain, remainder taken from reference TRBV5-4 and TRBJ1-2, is ETGVTQSPTHLIKTRGQQVTLRCSSQSGHNTVSWYQQALGQGPQFIFQYYREEENGRGNFPPRFSGLQFPNYSSELNVNALELDDSALYLCASSLGDRAFRYGYTFGSGTRLTVV.

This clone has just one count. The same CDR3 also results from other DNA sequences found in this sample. Here the CDR3 reads CASSLGRSYEQYF. CDR3 coding DNA: TGTGCCAGCAGCTTGGGGCGGTCCTACGAGCAGTACTTC. The V call is TRBV5-6, the J call TRBJ2-7, with D hard to call. The germline CDR1 and CDR2 sequences are SGHDT and YYEEEE. V lost 0 bases and J lost 1, with 5 bases in between. The CDR3 spans 13 residues.

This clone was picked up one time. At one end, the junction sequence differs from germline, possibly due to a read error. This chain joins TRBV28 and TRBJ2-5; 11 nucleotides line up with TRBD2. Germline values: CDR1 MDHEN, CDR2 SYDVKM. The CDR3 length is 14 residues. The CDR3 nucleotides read TGTGCCAGCACTTTAGCGGGAGGGGCAGAGACCCAGTACTTC. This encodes CASTLAGGAETQYF.

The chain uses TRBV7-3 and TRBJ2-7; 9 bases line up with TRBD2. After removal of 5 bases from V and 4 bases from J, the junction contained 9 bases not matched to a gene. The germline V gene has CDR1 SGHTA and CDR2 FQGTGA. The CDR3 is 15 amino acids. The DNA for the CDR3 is TGTGCCAGCAGCAAGATAGCGGGAGAACCTTACGAGCAGTACTTC. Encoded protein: CASSKIAGEPYEQYF.

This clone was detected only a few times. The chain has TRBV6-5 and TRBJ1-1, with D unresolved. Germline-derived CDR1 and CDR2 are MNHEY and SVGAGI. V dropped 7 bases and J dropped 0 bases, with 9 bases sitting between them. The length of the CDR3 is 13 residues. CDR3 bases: TGTGCCAGCATCAGCCATGTGAACACTGAAGCTTTCTTT. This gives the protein CASISHVNTEAFF.

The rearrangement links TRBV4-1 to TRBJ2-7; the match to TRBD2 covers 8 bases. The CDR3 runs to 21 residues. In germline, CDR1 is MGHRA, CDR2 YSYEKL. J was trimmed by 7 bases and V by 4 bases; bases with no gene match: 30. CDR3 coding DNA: TGCGCCAGCAGCCGCCGACTGGGTGCCCAGCGGGAGTGGGGACCCACCTTGGAGCAGTACTTC. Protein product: CASSRRLGAQREWGPTLEQYF.

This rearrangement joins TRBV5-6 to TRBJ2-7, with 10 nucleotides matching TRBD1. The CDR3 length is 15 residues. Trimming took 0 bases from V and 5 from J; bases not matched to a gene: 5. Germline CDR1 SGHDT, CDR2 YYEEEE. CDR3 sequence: CASSLATGGDDEQYF. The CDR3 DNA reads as TGTGCCAGCAGCTTGGCGACAGGGGGCGATGACGAGCAGTACTTC.

The CDR3 sequence: CASSPPGDRVRDEQFF. The CDR3 nucleotides read TGTGCCAGCTCACCACCTGGGGACAGGGTCCGCGATGAGCAGTTCTTC. V is TRBV18 and J is TRBJ2-1; 9 bases line up with TRBD1. The CDR3 has 16 residues. With 0 bases clipped from V and 8 bases from J, the junction kept 8 bases outside the gene matches. Germline CDR1 is KGHSH and CDR2 is LQKENI.

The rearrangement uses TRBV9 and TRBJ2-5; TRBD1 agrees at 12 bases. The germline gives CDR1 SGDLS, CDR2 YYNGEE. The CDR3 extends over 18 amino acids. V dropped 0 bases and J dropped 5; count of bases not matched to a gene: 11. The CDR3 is CASSVGPRDRGRGETQYF. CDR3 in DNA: TGTGCCAGCAGCGTAGGCCCCCGGGACAGGGGGCGCGGGGAGACCCAGTACTTC.

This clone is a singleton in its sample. CDR3 coding DNA: TGTGCCAGCTCGTCCGGGACTAGCGTCCCCTACAGCGCCTACGAGCAGTACTTC. It translates to CASSSGTSVPYSAYEQYF. The chain links TRBV18 to TRBJ2-7; 10 nucleotides agree with TRBD2. Germline V CDR1 and CDR2: KGHSH, LQKENI. CDR3 length: 18 amino acids. Unmatched junction bases numbered 16, after V lost 6 bases and J lost 2 bases.

CDR3 sequence reads: CASSLGRANTGELFF. The CDR3 DNA follows: TGTGCCAGCAGTTTAGGCAGGGCGAACACCGGGGAGCTGTTTTTT. This chain uses TRBV27 with TRBJ2-2, with D possibly being TRBD1 (5 bases). V lost 2 bases and J lost 0, with 7 bases in between. Germline V CDR1 and CDR2: MNHEY, SMNVEV (reference sequence). The CDR3 spans 15 residues.

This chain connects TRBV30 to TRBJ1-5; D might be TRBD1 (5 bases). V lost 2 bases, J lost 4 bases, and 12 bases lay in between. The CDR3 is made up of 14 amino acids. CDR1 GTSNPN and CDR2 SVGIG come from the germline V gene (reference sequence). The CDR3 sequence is CAWSRAGTNQPQHF. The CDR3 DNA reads TGTGCCTGGAGTAGGGCAGGGACTAATCAGCCCCAGCATTTT.

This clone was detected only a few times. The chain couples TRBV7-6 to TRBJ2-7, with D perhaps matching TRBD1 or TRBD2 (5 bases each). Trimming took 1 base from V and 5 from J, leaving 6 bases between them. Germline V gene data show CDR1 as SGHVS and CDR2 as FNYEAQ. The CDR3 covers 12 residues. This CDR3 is CASSLVGDEQYF. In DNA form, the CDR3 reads TGTGCCAGCAGCTTAGTGGGGGACGAGCAGTACTTC. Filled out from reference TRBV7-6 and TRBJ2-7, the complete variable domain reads GAGVSQSPRYKVTKRGQDVALRCDPISGHVSLYWYRQALGQGPEFLTYFNYEAQQDKSGLPNDRFSAERPEGSISTLTIQRTEQRDSAMYRCASSLVGDEQYFGPGTRLTVT.

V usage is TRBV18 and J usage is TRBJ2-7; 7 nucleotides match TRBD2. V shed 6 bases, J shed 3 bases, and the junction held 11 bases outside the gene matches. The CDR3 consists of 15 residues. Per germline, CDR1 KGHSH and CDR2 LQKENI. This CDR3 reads CASSERLAEIYEQYF. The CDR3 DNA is TGTGCCAGCTCGGAGAGGCTAGCGGAGATCTACGAGCAGTACTTC.